This T cell receptor beta chain emerged from a study of blood T cell repertoires in COVID-19. Study overall: Samples taken during acute and convalescent COVID-19 were collected in the United States, Italy and Spain. In each case, the material was cDNA or gDNA derived from T cells, B-cell-depleted T cells, or PBMCs.

Seattle enrolled patients during active infection and tracked them longitudinally. Original data processing: The authors estimated nucleated cell counts from reference gene primer amplification. Repertoires were generated with immunoSEQ multiplex PCR, while TCRdb's copy carries only in-frame clones and drops some. The D gene and trimming were derived from the DNA, and the V and J assignments and clone size from that table. The sample gives 150,000 or so clones, approximately 85% of which show up once; roughly 8% is in the top ten. Trimming took 5 bases from V and 3 from J; bases not matched to a gene: 6. The CDR3 length is 14 residues. Germline-derived CDR1 and CDR2 are SGHTA and FQGTGA.

The J gene is TRBJ1-1, the V gene TRBV7-3, with 7 bases fitting TRBD1. The sample consisted of peripheral blood. This receptor was taken from a woman aged 55-69 years with COVID-19, enrolled during active disease. The CDR3 sequence: CASSLTGTDTEAFF. The CDR3 DNA reads TGTGCCAGCAGCCTCACCGGGACAGACACTGAAGCTTTCTTT.